Sequencing of this TCR beta chain was carried out in a study of cytomegalovirus exposure and HLA in healthy donors. Regarding the study as a whole: A later analysis linked roughly 17,000 TCR beta sequences to HLA alleles at 0.05 false discovery rate. Using the classifier, cytomegalovirus status was reportedly diagnosed with high specificity and sensitivity. While the bulk of TCR sequences proved rare, some public TCRs turned up in many donors. Certain indistinguishable V segments, among them TRBV6-2 and TRBV6-3, were excluded.

A remark on this clone: As yet, its antigen is unknown.

A multiplex PCR was run with 60 Vbeta primers and 13 Jbeta primers. TCRdb keeps only in-frame clones here, not all; method: immunoSEQ multiplex PCR. The data show 120,000 or so clones, approximately 79% seen once. CDR1 and CDR2 (germline): MGHRA, YSYEKL. The CDR3 is 13 residues long. This chain uses TRBV4-1 with TRBJ2-5; D ambiguous. The J call could be wrong; TRBJ2-7 is a better fit for the DNA end. The sequenced material came from PBMCs. This clonotype originated in a man aged 30 to 45 in good health and CMV-seronegative. The CDR3 sequence is CASSQAGSYEQYF. DNA of the CDR3: TGCGCCAGCAGCCAAGCGGGTTCCTACGAGCAGTACTTC.